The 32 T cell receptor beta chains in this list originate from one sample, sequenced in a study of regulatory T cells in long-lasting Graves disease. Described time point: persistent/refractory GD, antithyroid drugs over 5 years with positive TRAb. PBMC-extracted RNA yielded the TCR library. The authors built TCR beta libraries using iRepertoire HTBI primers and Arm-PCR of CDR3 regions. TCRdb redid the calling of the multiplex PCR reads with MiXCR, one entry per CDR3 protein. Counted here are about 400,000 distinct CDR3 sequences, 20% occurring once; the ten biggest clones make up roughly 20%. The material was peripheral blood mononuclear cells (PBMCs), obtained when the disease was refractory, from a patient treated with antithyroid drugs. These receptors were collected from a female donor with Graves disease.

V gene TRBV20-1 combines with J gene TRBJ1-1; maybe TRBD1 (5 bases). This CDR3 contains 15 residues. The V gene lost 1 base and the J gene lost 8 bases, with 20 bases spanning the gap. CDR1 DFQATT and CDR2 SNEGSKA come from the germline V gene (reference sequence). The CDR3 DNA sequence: TGCAGTGCTAGAGCCGGATCGGGGGGGACGGTAGAAGCTTTCTTT. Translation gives CSARAGSGGTVEAFF.

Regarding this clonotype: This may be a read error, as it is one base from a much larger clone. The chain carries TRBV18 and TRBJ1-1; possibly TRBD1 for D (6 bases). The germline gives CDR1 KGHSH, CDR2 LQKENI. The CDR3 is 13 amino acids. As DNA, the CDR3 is TGTGCCAGCTCACCAAGGGGGTCCCCTGAAGCTCTCTTT. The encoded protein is CASSPRGSPEALF. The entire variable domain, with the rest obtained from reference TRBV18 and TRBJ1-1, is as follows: NAGVMQNPRHLVRRRGQEARLRCSPMKGHSHVYWYRQLPEEGLKFMVYLQKENIIDESGMPKERFSAEFPKEGPSILRIQQVVRGDSAAYFCASSPRGSPEALFGQGTRLTVV.

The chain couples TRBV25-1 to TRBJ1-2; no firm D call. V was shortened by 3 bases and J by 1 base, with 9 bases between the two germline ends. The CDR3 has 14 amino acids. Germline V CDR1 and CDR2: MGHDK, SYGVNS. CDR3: CASSDRGVNYGYTF. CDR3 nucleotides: TGTGCCAGCAGTGATCGGGGAGTTAACTATGGCTACACCTTC.

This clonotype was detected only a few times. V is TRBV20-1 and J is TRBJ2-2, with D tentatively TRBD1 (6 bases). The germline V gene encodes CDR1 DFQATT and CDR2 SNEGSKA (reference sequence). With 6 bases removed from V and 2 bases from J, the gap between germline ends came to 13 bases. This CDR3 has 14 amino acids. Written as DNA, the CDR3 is TGCAGTGCCGTGGGGACAACCAACACCGGGGAGCTGTTTTTT. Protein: CSAVGTTNTGELFF.

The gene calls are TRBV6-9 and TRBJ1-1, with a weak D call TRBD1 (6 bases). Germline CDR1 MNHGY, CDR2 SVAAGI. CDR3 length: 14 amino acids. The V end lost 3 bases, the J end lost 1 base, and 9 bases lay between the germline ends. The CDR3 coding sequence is TGTGCCAGCAGTTACAGGGGCCCGAACACTGAAGCTTTCTTT. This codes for CASSYRGPNTEAFF.

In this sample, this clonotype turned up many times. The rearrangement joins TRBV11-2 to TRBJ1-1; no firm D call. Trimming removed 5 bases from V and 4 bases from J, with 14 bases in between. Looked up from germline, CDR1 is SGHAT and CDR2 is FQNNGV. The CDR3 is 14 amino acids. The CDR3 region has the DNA TGTGCCAGCAGCCGGGAAAGGGTGGCCACTGAAGCTTTCTTT. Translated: CASSRERVATEAFF.

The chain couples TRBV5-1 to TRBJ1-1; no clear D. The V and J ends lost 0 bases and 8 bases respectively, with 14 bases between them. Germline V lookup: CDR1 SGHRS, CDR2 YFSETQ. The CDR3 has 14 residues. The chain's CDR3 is CASSLGEADREAFF. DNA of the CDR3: TGCGCCAGCAGCTTGGGGGAGGCCGATCGGGAAGCTTTCTTT.

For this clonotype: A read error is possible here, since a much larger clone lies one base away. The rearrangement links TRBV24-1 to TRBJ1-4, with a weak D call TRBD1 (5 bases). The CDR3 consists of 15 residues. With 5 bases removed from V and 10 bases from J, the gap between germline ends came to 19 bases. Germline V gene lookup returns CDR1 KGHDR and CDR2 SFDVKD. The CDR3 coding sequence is TGTGCCACCAGTGGCCGCCGGGACGCCGTCGGAAAACTGTTTTTT. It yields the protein CATSGRRDAVGKLFF.

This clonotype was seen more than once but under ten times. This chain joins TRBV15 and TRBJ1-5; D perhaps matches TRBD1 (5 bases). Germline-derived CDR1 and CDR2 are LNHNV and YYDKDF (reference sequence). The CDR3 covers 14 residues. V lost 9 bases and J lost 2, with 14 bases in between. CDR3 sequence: CATGVQARNQPQHF. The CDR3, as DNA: TGTGCCACGGGGGTCCAGGCCCGCAATCAGCCCCAGCATTTT.

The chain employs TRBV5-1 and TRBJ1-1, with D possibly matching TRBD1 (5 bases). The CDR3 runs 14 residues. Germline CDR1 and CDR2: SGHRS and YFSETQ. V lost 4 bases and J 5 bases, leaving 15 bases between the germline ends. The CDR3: CASSRETVGTEAFF. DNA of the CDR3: TGCGCCAGCAGCCGGGAGACAGTGGGAACTGAAGCTTTCTTT.

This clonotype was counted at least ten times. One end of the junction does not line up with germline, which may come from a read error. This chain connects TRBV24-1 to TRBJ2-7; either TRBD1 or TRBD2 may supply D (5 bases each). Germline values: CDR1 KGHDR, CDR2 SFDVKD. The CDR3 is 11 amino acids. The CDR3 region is CATSEGYEQYF. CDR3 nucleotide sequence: TGTGCCACTAGTGAGGGGTATGAGCAGTACTTC.

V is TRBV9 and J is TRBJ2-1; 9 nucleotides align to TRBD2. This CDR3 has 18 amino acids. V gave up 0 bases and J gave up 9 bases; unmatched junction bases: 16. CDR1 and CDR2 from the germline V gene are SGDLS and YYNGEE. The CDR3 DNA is TGTGCCAGCAGCGTAGCACAGGTACTAGGCGGGAGGGCAGTTGAGCAGTTCTTC. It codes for CASSVAQVLGGRAVEQFF. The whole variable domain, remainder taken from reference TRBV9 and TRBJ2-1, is DSGVTQTPKHLITATGQRVTLRCSPRSGDLSVYWYQQSLDQGLQFLIQYYNGEERAKGNILERFSAQQFPDLHSELNLSSLELGDSALYFCASSVAQVLGGRAVEQFFGPGTRLTVL.

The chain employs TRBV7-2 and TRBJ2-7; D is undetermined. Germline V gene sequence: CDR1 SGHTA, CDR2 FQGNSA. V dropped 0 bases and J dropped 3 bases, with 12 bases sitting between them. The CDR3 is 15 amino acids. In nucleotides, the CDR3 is TGTGCCAGCAGCTTAGCGTCGCTGTCGGGCTACGAGCAGTACTTC. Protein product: CASSLASLSGYEQYF.

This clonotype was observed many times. The CDR3 DNA is TGTGCCAGCAGGAGGACAGGGACTAACTATGGCTACACCTTC. Translation: CASRRTGTNYGYTF. The rearrangement joins TRBV12-3 or TRBV12-4 to TRBJ1-2; 8 nucleotides align to TRBD1. The CDR3 runs to 14 residues. J gave up 0 bases and V 6 bases, and 3 bases lay outside the gene matches.

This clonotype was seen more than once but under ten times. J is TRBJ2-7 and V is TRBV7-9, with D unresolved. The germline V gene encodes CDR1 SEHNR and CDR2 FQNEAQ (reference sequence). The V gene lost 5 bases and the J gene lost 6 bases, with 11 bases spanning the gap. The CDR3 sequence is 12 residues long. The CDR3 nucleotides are TGTGCCAGCAGCCTCGACCGGAGCGAGCAGTACTTC. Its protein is CASSLDRSEQYF.

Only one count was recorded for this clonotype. CDR3 amino acids: CASSQGEGRNYGYTF. CDR3 DNA sequence: TGCGCCAGCAGCCAAGGTGAAGGCAGAAACTATGGCTACACCTTC. This chain joins TRBV4-1 and TRBJ1-2; D is unresolved. From germline, CDR1 is MGHRA and CDR2 YSYEKL. The CDR3 runs 15 residues. With 1 base removed from V and 2 bases from J, the gap between germline ends came to 11 bases.

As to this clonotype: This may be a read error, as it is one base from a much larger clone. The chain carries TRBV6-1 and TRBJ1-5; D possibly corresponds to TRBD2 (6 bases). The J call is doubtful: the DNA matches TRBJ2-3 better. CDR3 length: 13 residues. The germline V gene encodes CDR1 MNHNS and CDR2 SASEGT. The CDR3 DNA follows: TGTGCAACAGCTTCCACTAGCAATCAGCCCCAGTATTTT. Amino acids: CATASTSNQPQYF.

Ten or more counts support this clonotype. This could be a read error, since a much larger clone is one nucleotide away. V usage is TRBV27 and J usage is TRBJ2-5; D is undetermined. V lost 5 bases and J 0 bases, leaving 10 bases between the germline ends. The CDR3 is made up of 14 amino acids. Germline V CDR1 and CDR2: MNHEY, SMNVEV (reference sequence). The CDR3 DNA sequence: TGTGCCAGCAGTGAGACACCGTACCAAGAGACCCAGTACTTC. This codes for CASSETPYQETQYF.

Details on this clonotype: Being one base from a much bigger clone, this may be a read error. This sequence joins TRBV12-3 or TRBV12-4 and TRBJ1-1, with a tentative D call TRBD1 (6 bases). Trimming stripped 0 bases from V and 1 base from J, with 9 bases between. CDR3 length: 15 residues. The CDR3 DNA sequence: TGTGCCAGCAGTTTAGCAGACAGGCCGAACACTGAAGCTTTCTTT. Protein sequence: CASSLADRPNTEAFF.

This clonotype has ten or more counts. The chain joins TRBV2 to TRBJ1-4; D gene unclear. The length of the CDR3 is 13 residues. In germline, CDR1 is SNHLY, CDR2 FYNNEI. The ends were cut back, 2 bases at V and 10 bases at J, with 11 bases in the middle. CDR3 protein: CASSESGRGKLFF. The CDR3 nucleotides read TGTGCCAGCAGTGAAAGCGGCCGCGGAAAACTGTTTTTT.

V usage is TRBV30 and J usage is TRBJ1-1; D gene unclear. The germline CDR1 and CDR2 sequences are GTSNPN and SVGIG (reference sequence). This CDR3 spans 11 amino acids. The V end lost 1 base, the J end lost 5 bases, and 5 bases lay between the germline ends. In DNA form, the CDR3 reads TGTGCCTGGAGTGATGGGACTGAAGCTTTCTTT. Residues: CAWSDGTEAFF.

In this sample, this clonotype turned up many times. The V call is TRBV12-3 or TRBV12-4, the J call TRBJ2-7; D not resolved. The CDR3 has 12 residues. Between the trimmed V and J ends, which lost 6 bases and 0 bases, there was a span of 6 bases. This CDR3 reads CASSHNSYEQYF. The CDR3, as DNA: TGTGCCAGCAGCCATAACTCCTACGAGCAGTACTTC.

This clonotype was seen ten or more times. The CDR3, as DNA: TGTGCCAGCAGACCGGGACATTCGAAAACCTACGAGCAGTACTTC. This translates into CASRPGHSKTYEQYF. This sequence joins TRBV6-1 and TRBJ2-7; TRBD1 is a possible D gene (6 bases). The CDR3 has 15 amino acids. V was shortened by 6 bases and J by 2 bases, with 17 bases between the two germline ends. Germline values: CDR1 MNHNS, CDR2 SASEGT.

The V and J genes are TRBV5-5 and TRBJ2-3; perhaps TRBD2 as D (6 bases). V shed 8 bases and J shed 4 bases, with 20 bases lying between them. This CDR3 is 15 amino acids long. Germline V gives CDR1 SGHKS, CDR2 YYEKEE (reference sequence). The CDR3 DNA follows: TGTGCCAGTGGCGGCGGGGACTTTAGCTCAGATACGCAGTATTTT. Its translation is CASGGGDFSSDTQYF.

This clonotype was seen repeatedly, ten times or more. The CDR3 loop reads CASSLWEKGPYEQYF. The CDR3, as DNA: TGTGCCAGCAGCTTATGGGAGAAGGGGCCTTACGAGCAGTACTTC. This chain connects TRBV7-2 to TRBJ2-7; TRBD1 or TRBD2 may be the D gene (5 bases each). Trimming removed 2 bases at V and 4 bases at J, with 15 bases between. Per germline, CDR1 SGHTA and CDR2 FQGNSA. CDR3 length equals 15 residues.

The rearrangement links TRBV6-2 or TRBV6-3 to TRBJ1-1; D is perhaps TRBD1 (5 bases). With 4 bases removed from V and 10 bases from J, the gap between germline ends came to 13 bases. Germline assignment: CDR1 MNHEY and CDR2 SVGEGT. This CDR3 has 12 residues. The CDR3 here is CASSFGASGAFF. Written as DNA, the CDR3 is TGTGCCAGCAGTTTCGGGGCCAGCGGAGCTTTCTTT.

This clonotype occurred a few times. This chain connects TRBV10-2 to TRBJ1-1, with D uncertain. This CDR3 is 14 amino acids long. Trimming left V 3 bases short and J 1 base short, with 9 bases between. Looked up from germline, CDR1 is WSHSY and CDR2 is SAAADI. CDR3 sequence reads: CASSDRVSNTEAFF. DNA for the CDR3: TGCGCCAGCAGTGATCGGGTTTCGAACACTGAAGCTTTCTTT.

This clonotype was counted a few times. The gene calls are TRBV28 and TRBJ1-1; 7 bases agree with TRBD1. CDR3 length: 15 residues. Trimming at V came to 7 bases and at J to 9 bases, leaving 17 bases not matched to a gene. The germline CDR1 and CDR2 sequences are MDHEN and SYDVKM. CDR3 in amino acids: CASTDLSQGVSKAFF. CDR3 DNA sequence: TGTGCCAGCACCGACCTTTCCCAGGGGGTCAGCAAAGCTTTCTTT.

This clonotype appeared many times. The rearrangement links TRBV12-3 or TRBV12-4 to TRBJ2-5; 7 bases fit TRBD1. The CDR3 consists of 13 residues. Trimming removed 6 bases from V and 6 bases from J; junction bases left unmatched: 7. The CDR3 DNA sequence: TGTGCCAGCAGCCGAGACAGGGAAAAGACCCAGTACTTC. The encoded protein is CASSRDREKTQYF.

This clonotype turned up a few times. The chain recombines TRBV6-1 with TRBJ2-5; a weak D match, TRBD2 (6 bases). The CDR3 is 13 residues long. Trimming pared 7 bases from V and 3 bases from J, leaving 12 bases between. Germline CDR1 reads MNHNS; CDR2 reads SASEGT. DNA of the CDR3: TGTGCCAGCACGAGCGGGCACAAAGAGACCCAGTACTTC. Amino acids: CASTSGHKETQYF.

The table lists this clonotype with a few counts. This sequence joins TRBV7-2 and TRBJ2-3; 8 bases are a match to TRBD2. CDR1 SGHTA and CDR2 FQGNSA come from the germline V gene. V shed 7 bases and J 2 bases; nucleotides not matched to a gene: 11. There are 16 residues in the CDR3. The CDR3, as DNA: TGTGCCAGCATCCCCCGGGGGGGGACTTTCACAGATACGCAGTATTTT. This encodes CASIPRGGTFTDTQYF.

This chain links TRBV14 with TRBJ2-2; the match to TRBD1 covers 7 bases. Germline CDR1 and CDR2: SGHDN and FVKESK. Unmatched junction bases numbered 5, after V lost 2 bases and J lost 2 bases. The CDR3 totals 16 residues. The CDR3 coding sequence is TGTGCCAGCAGCCAAATGGGACAGCGAAACACCGGGGAGCTGTTTTTT. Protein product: CASSQMGQRNTGELFF.